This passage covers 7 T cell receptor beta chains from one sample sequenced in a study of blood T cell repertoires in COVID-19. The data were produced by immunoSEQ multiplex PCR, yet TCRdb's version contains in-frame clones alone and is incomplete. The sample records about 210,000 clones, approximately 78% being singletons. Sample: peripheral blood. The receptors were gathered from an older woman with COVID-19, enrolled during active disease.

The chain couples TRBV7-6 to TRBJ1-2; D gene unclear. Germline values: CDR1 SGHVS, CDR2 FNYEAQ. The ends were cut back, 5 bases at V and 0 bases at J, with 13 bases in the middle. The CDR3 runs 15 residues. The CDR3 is CASSPGVAANYGYTF. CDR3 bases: TGTGCCAGCAGCCCTGGAGTGGCAGCTAACTATGGCTACACCTTC.

CDR3 sequence: CASSSSGSGEQYF. In nucleotides, the CDR3 is TGTGCCAGCAGTTCCAGCGGGAGTGGAGAGCAGTACTTC. The rearrangement uses TRBV27 and TRBJ2-7; 8 bases fit TRBD2. CDR1 MNHEY and CDR2 SMNVEV come from the germline V gene (reference sequence). V trimming: 4 bases; J trimming: 7 bases; junction bases outside the gene matches: 6. CDR3 length equals 13 residues.

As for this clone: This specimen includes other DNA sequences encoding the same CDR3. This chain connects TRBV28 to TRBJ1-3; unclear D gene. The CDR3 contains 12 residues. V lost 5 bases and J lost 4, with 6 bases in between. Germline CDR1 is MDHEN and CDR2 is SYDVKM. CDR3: CASSQRGNTIYF. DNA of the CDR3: TGTGCCAGCAGTCAGCGGGGAAACACCATATATTTT.

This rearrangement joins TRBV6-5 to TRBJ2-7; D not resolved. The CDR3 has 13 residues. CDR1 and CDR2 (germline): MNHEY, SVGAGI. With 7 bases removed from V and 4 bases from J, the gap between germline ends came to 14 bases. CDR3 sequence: CASTPRSGYEQYF. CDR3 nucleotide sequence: TGTGCCAGCACCCCCCGGAGTGGGTACGAGCAGTACTTC.

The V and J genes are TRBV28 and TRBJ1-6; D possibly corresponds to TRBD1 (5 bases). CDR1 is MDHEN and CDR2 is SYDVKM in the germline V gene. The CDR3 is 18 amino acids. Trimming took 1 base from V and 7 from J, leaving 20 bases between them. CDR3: CASSLSGGRTAKNSPLHF. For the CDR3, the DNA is TGTGCCAGCAGTTTATCCGGGGGTAGGACGGCCAAAAATTCACCCCTCCACTTT.

DNA for the CDR3: TGTGCCAGCAGCCAAGTAACTAGCGGGAACTCGAACACCGGGGAGCTGTTTTTT. Its protein is CASSQVTSGNSNTGELFF. This chain connects TRBV4-2 to TRBJ2-2; 10 nucleotides match TRBD2. The CDR3 covers 18 residues. CDR1 and CDR2 from the germline V gene are LGHNA and YNFKEQ. V shed 1 base and J 0 bases; nucleotides not matched to a gene: 5.

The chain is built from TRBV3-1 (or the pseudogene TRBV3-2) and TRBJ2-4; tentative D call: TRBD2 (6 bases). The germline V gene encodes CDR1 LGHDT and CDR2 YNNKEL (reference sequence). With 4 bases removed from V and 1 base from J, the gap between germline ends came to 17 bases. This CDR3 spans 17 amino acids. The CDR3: CASSRLSGRGAKNIQYF. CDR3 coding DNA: TGTGCCAGCAGCCGCTTGTCCGGTCGGGGGGCCAAAAACATTCAGTACTTC.